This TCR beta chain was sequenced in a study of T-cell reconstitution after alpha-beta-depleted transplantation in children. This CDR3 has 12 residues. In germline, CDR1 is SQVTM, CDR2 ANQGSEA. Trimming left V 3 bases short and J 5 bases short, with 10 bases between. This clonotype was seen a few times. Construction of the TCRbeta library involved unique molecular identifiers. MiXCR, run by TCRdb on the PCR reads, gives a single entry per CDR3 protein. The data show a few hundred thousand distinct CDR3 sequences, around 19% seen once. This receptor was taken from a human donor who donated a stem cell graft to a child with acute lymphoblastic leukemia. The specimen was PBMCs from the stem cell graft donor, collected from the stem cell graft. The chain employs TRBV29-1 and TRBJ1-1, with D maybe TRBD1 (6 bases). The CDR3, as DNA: TGCAGCGTTGATTCGGGGGCTACTGAAGCTTTCTTT. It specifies CSVDSGATEAFF. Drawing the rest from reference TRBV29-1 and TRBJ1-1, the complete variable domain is SAVISQKPSRDICQRGTSLTIQCQVDSQVTMMFWYRQQPGQSLTLIATANQGSEATYESGFVIDKFPISRPNLTFSTLTVSNMSPEDSSIYLCSVDSGATEAFFGQGTRLTVV.